Following are 26 T cell receptor beta chains from one sample sequenced in a study of cytomegalovirus exposure and HLA in healthy donors. This PCR relied on a set of 60 Vbeta primers and 13 Jbeta primers. Clones were read by immunoSEQ multiplex PCR, and TCRdb kept only the in-frame ones, dropping some. Of about 130,000 clones in the sample, about 81% were seen once. Material for sequencing was PBMCs. The receptors originated from a woman in her thirties or forties in good health and CMV-seropositive.

The V call is TRBV10-3, the J call TRBJ2-2; tentative D call: TRBD1 (5 bases). CDR3 size: 13 residues. The V gene lost 8 bases and the J gene lost 0 bases, with 7 bases spanning the gap. The V gene's germline CDR1 is ENHRY and CDR2 SYGVKD. DNA for the CDR3: TGTGCCATCGGGGCTTCGAACACCGGGGAGCTGTTTTTT. The encoded protein is CAIGASNTGELFF.

This clone occurred a few times. The chain has TRBV10-3 and TRBJ2-5; 10 bases agree with TRBD2. The V gene end was trimmed by 2 bases and the J gene end by 5 bases; junction bases not matched to a gene: 8. The CDR3 has 16 amino acids. Germline lookup yields CDR1 ENHRY and CDR2 SYGVKD. DNA of the CDR3: TGTGCCATCAGTGAGAATCTAGCGGGAGAGGTGGAGACCCAGTACTTC. This codes for CAISENLAGEVETQYF.

The chain employs TRBV18 and TRBJ1-2, with a tentative D call TRBD1 (6 bases). Trimming stripped 2 bases from V and 4 bases from J, with 14 bases between. The CDR3 spans 15 residues. Germline CDR1 and CDR2: KGHSH and LQKENI. This chain's CDR3 is CASSPGFQGLYGYTF. The CDR3 region has the DNA TGTGCCAGCTCACCAGGATTCCAGGGGCTCTATGGCTACACCTTC.

The chain combines TRBV7-9 with TRBJ2-5; 8 bases line up with TRBD2. CDR3 length equals 15 residues. The V gene's germline CDR1 is SEHNR and CDR2 FQNEAQ (reference sequence). The J segment lost 5 bases and the V segment lost 1 base, leaving 6 bases of the junction unmatched. The CDR3 is CASSLGSGGFETQYF. CDR3 nucleotides: TGTGCCAGCAGCTTAGGGAGCGGGGGTTTCGAGACCCAGTACTTC.

This sequence joins TRBV9 and TRBJ1-1; 9 nucleotides line up with TRBD1. Unmatched junction bases numbered 4, after V lost 6 bases and J lost 1 base. Germline loops: CDR1 SGDLS, CDR2 YYNGEE. The CDR3 consists of 14 residues. This CDR3 is CASTTDRGNTEAFF. The CDR3 nucleotides are TGTGCCAGCACCACGGACAGGGGGAACACTGAAGCTTTCTTT.

V usage is TRBV13 and J usage is TRBJ2-3; possibly TRBD2 for D (5 bases). CDR3 length equals 16 residues. Germline CDR1 and CDR2: PRHDT and FYEKMQ (reference sequence). Trimming left V 0 bases short and J 7 bases short, with 17 bases between. CDR3 coding DNA: TGTGCCAGCAGCTTAGGAGGAACTCAGAGGGTCAATACGCAGTATTTT. It encodes CASSLGGTQRVNTQYF.

CDR3 sequence: CASSQGYRGNYGYTF. The DNA for the CDR3 is TGTGCCAGCAGCCAGGGCTACAGGGGTAACTATGGCTACACCTTC. The chain has TRBV14 and TRBJ1-2, with TRBD1 matching 7 bases. Germline CDR1 is SGHDN and CDR2 is FVKESK. The trim removed 3 bases at V and 1 base at J, leaving 5 bases unmatched. The CDR3 loop spans 15 amino acids.

CDR3 in DNA: TGTGCCAGCAGCGTTTCGGCGGGGGTTTACAATGAGCAGTTCTTC. Translating it yields CASSVSAGVYNEQFF. This chain connects TRBV7-2 to TRBJ2-1; TRBD2 matches 7 bases. The germline gives CDR1 SGHTA, CDR2 FQGNSA. This CDR3 is built from 15 residues. Trimming cost V 5 bases and J 4 bases; bases outside gene matches: 8.

V usage is TRBV7-3 and J usage is TRBJ1-2; no reliable D call. Looked up from germline, CDR1 is SGHTA and CDR2 is FQGTGA. This CDR3 has 11 amino acids. Trimming pared 5 bases from V and 8 bases from J, leaving 9 bases between. This chain's CDR3 is CASSQATGYTF. For the CDR3, the DNA is TGTGCCAGCAGCCAAGCGACCGGCTACACCTTC.

V is TRBV4-1 and J is TRBJ2-7; 9 positions match TRBD2. V gave up 3 bases and J gave up 1 base; unmatched junction bases: 4. The CDR3 covers 15 residues. CDR1 and CDR2 from the germline V gene are MGHRA and YSYEKL. CDR3 sequence (DNA): TGCGCCAGCAGCCATACTAGCGGGTCTTCCTACGAGCAGTACTTC. Its translation is CASSHTSGSSYEQYF.

The chain combines TRBV19 with TRBJ2-7; 7 bases match TRBD2. This CDR3 has 14 amino acids. Germline V gene lookup returns CDR1 LNHDA and CDR2 SQIVND (reference sequence). V dropped 5 bases and J dropped 2; count of bases not matched to a gene: 6. CDR3 coding DNA: TGTGCCAGTAGTTCAGGACTAGGGGCCTACGAGCAGTACTTC. Translated, it gives CASSSGLGAYEQYF.

This clone turned up a few times. This chain uses TRBV4-3 with TRBJ1-1; the D is unclear. The CDR3 covers 14 residues. Germline values: CDR1 LGHNA, CDR2 YSLEER. Trimming stripped 1 base from V and 0 bases from J, with 6 bases between. CDR3 sequence (DNA): TGCGCCAGCAGCCAAGCAGTACTGAACACTGAAGCTTTCTTT. Translation: CASSQAVLNTEAFF.

This clone was seen just once. The gene calls are TRBV7-8 and TRBJ2-7; TRBD1 matches 7 bases. In germline, CDR1 is SGHVS, CDR2 FQNEAQ. V dropped 5 bases and J dropped 0; count of bases not matched to a gene: 4. The CDR3 has 14 residues. This chain's CDR3 is CASSPWDSSYEQYF. CDR3 nucleotides: TGTGCCAGCAGCCCTTGGGACAGCTCCTACGAGCAGTACTTC.

This clone has more than one count but fewer than ten. The V call is TRBV5-5, the J call TRBJ1-1; TRBD1 matches at 7 bases. This CDR3 has 12 amino acids. The V and J ends lost 3 bases and 11 bases, in that order; junction bases with no gene match: 7. Germline V gene sequence: CDR1 SGHKS, CDR2 YYEKEE (reference sequence). For the CDR3, the DNA is TGTGCCAGCAGCTCACGACAGGGCGAGGCTTTCTTT. Amino acid sequence: CASSSRQGEAFF.

The rearrangement uses TRBV10-3 and TRBJ2-3; 8 bases map to TRBD2. V trimming: 2 bases; J trimming: 0 bases; junction bases outside the gene matches: 7. Per the germline V gene, CDR1 is ENHRY and CDR2 is SYGVKD. The CDR3 sequence is 17 residues long. The chain's CDR3 is CAISEGVAGTSTDTQYF. DNA of the CDR3: TGTGCCATCAGTGAGGGAGTAGCGGGGACTAGCACAGATACGCAGTATTTT.

The chain carries TRBV6-1 and TRBJ1-3, with D perhaps TRBD1 (5 bases). Germline-derived CDR1 and CDR2 are MNHNS and SASEGT. Trimming cost V 2 bases and J 4 bases, with 12 bases left between them. This CDR3 is 15 amino acids long. CDR3 protein: CASSERAREGNTIYF. Written as DNA, the CDR3 is TGTGCCAGCAGTGAACGCGCCAGGGAAGGAAACACCATATATTTT.

This chain uses TRBV2 with TRBJ1-4; D may be TRBD1 (6 bases). CDR1 is SNHLY, CDR2 FYNNEI, per germline. The CDR3 is 15 amino acids. The germline V and J ends were trimmed by 4 bases and 5 bases, with 14 bases remaining between them. CDR3 bases: TGTGCCAGCAGTGGTTCACCAGGACAGAATGAAAAACTGTTTTTT. Translation gives CASSGSPGQNEKLFF.

The chain recombines TRBV6-5 with TRBJ2-5; 11 bases align to TRBD2. Looked up from germline, CDR1 is MNHEY and CDR2 is SVGAGI. Losses at the gene ends were 6 bases for V and 5 bases for J; bases not matched to a gene: 5. There are 14 residues in the CDR3. CDR3: CASRLAGGPETQYF. The CDR3 DNA reads as TGTGCCAGCAGATTAGCGGGAGGGCCGGAGACCCAGTACTTC.

This chain links TRBV27 with TRBJ1-2, with D hard to call. V was trimmed by 0 bases and J by 4 bases, leaving 9 bases between them. CDR1 and CDR2 from the germline V gene are MNHEY and SMNVEV (reference sequence). The CDR3 covers 14 residues. The CDR3 bases are TGTGCCAGCAGTTTATCACGGGTGAGCTATGGCTACACCTTC. Protein: CASSLSRVSYGYTF.

The chain employs TRBV7-9 and TRBJ1-4, with a possible D match to TRBD1 (6 bases). Germline V gene data show CDR1 as SEHNR and CDR2 as FQNEAQ (reference sequence). V shed 5 bases and J shed 3 bases, with 13 bases lying between them. This CDR3 has 15 residues. The DNA of the CDR3 is TGTGCCAGCAGCCCCTTGGGGGCCGCTAATGAAAAACTGTTTTTT. Its protein product is CASSPLGAANEKLFF.

The chain couples TRBV30 to TRBJ1-3, with a possible D match to TRBD1 (5 bases). The CDR3 runs 12 residues. V was pared by 8 bases and J by 3 bases, with 11 bases between. The germline V gene has CDR1 GTSNPN and CDR2 SVGIG (reference sequence). Written as DNA, the CDR3 is TGTGCCACAGGAGTAAGTGGAAACACCATATATTTT. It yields the protein CATGVSGNTIYF.

The chain couples TRBV4-3 to TRBJ2-7; 8 nucleotides line up with TRBD2. The CDR3 length is 15 residues. Looked up from germline, CDR1 is LGHNA and CDR2 is YSLEER. The trim removed 0 bases at V and 2 bases at J, leaving 3 bases unmatched. DNA of the CDR3: TGCGCCAGCAGCCAAGACCTAGCGGGTACCTACGAGCAGTACTTC. Protein sequence: CASSQDLAGTYEQYF.

This clone showed up just once. The V gene is TRBV28, the J gene TRBJ2-2, with a tentative D call TRBD1 (5 bases). This CDR3 region has 15 residues. Germline values: CDR1 MDHEN, CDR2 SYDVKM. Trimming removed 7 bases from V and 6 bases from J, with 18 bases in between. The CDR3 loop is CASTPGQGPSGELFF. In DNA, the CDR3 is TGTGCCAGCACCCCTGGACAAGGCCCTTCCGGGGAGCTGTTTTTT.

The V and J genes are TRBV29-1 and TRBJ1-6; D is undetermined. Germline CDR1 and CDR2: SQVTM and ANQGSEA. Trimming took off 4 bases at V and 8 bases at J, with 15 bases between the two ends. The CDR3 is 14 residues long. CDR3 in DNA: TGCAGCGTTGTCGACGGGTCTTCCGATTCACCCCTCCACTTT. Amino acids: CSVVDGSSDSPLHF.

V gene TRBV10-3 combines with J gene TRBJ2-3; 9 nucleotides match TRBD2. This CDR3 comprises 16 residues. Germline V CDR1 and CDR2: ENHRY, SYGVKD. V was clipped by 8 bases and J by 1 base; unmatched bases: 10. The chain's CDR3 is CAIGGTASGGTDTQYF. The CDR3 nucleotides are TGTGCCATCGGGGGAACGGCTAGCGGGGGCACAGATACGCAGTATTTT.

This sequence joins TRBV9 and TRBJ2-1, with 13 positions matching TRBD2. The CDR3 spans 16 residues. Germline V gene data show CDR1 as SGDLS and CDR2 as YYNGEE. With V trimmed by 4 bases and J by 8 bases, 9 bases remained unmatched. The CDR3 region is CASSLRGTSGTDEQFF. CDR3 bases: TGTGCCAGCAGCCTCAGAGGGACTAGCGGGACGGATGAGCAGTTCTTC. Together with reference TRBV9 and TRBJ2-1, the CDR3 gives the full variable domain: DSGVTQTPKHLITATGQRVTLRCSPRSGDLSVYWYQQSLDQGLQFLIQYYNGEERAKGNILERFSAQQFPDLHSELNLSSLELGDSALYFCASSLRGTSGTDEQFFGPGTRLTVL.